This TCR beta chain derives from a study of cytomegalovirus exposure and HLA in healthy donors. Between the trimmed V and J ends, which lost 2 bases and 2 bases, there was a span of 11 bases. Germline loops: CDR1 MNHEY, CDR2 SVGAGI. CDR3 length equals 15 residues. 60 Vbeta and 13 Jbeta primers were used in PCR. Produced via immunoSEQ multiplex PCR; TCRdb's table is partial and in-frame only. The repertoire consists of 200,000 or so clones, with roughly 84% occurring once and the leading ten covering around 0.26%. The clonotype comes from a boy between 10 and 17 years old in good health and CMV-seronegative. Sequencing was done on a sample of PBMCs. This chain links TRBV6-5 with TRBJ2-3; D remains ambiguous. DNA of the CDR3: TGTGCCAGCAGTTACGGCGGCGCAATCACAGATACGCAGTATTTT. Protein: CASSYGGAITDTQYF.